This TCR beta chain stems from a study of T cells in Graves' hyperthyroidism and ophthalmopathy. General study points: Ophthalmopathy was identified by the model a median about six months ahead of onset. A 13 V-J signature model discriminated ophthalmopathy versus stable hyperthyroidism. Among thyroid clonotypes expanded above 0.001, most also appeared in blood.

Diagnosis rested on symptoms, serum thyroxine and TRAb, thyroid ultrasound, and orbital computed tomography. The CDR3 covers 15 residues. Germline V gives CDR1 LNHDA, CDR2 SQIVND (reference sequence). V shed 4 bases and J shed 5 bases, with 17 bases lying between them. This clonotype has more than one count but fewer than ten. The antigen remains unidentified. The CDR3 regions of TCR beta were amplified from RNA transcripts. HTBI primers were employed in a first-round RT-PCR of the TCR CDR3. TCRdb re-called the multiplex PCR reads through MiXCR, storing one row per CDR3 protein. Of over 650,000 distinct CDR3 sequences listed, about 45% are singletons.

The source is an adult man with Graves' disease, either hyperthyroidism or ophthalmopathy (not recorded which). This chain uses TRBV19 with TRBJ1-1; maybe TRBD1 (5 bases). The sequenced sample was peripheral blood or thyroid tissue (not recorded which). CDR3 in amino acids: CASSSLRGRGTEAFF. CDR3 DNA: TGTGCCAGTAGTAGCTTAAGGGGACGAGGGACTGAAGCTTTCTTT. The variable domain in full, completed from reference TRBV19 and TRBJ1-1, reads DGGITQSPKYLFRKEGQNVTLSCEQNLNHDAMYWYRQDPGQGLRLIYYSQIVNDFQKGDIAEGYSVSREKKESFPLTVTSAQKNPTAFYLCASSSLRGRGTEAFFGQGTRLTVV.